Each of the 22 T cell receptor beta chains below was sequenced from the same sample in a study of early T cells in non-severe SARS-CoV-2 infection. TCRdb reprocessed the 5' RACE reads with MiXCR, giving one entry per CDR3 protein. The sample contains nearly 30,000 distinct CDR3 sequences, around 6% of which appear only once. The sequencing sample was made of whole blood. These receptors all come from an adult who was a healthcare worker with PCR-confirmed SARS-CoV-2 infection or an uninfected control (not recorded which).

This clonotype was observed a few times. This chain links TRBV20-1 with TRBJ2-5; possible D gene TRBD1, 6 bases. The CDR3 has 13 residues. V lost 6 bases, J lost 5 bases, and 16 bases lay in between. CDR1 and CDR2 from the germline V gene are DFQATT and SNEGSKA (reference sequence). The CDR3 nucleotides are TGCAGTGCCTCGCCCCCAGGGGTTGAGACCCAGTACTTC. This encodes CSASPPGVETQYF.

This chain uses TRBV4-3 with TRBJ2-2, with 10 bases matching TRBD2. V lost 5 bases to trimming and J lost 1 base; unmatched junction nucleotides: 13. The CDR3 has 19 residues. Per the germline V gene, CDR1 is LGHNA and CDR2 is YSLEER. CDR3 loop: CASSFASGGWVLNTGELFF. The DNA for the CDR3 is TGCGCCAGCAGCTTCGCTAGCGGGGGCTGGGTTTTGAACACCGGGGAGCTGTTTTTT.

This clonotype was picked up many times. The gene calls are TRBV20-1 and TRBJ2-7, with TRBD1 matching over 7 bases. The CDR3 extends over 14 amino acids. The V and J ends lost 0 bases and 3 bases, in that order; junction bases with no gene match: 5. The germline CDR1 and CDR2 sequences are DFQATT and SNEGSKA (reference sequence). CDR3 region: CSAREDRDSYEQYF. Written as DNA, the CDR3 is TGCAGTGCTAGAGAAGACCGGGACAGCTACGAGCAGTACTTC.

This clonotype has a count of ten or more. CDR3 in amino acids: CSVPPHYYTDTQYF. The CDR3 DNA reads TGCAGTGTCCCCCCTCATTACTACACAGATACGCAGTATTTT. This chain uses TRBV20-1 with TRBJ2-3; D ambiguous. The CDR3 contains 14 residues. Trimming stripped 7 bases from V and 2 bases from J, with 16 bases between. The germline gives CDR1 DFQATT, CDR2 SNEGSKA (reference sequence).

Details on this clonotype: Because the CDR3 is missing its conserved closing phenylalanine or tryptophan, this is likely a read error. The J gene is TRBJ2-6, the V gene TRBV18; unclear D gene. The CDR3 has 16 residues. Per germline, CDR1 KGHSH and CDR2 LQKENI. The V end lost 0 bases, the J end lost 0 bases, and 6 bases lay between the germline ends. The CDR3 region is CASSPPSNSGANVLTL. CDR3 bases: TGTGCCAGCTCACCACCCAGTAACTCTGGGGCCAACGTCCTGACTCTC.

V and J are TRBV30 and TRBJ2-3; weak D call: TRBD2 (6 bases). The CDR3 spans 14 residues. Germline values: CDR1 GTSNPN, CDR2 SVGIG (reference sequence). Trimming removed 6 bases at V and 6 bases at J, with 19 bases between. In nucleotides, the CDR3 is TGTGCCTGCCATGGGACGGGGAGGACGGATACGCAGTATTTT. It yields the protein CACHGTGRTDTQYF.

The table lists this clonotype with a few counts. The genes are TRBV21-1 and TRBJ2-1; TRBD2 was called by the table and not checked on the DNA. TRBV21-1 is recorded as a pseudogene. CDR3 length: 16 residues. CDR3 protein: CASKRLPVAGSNEQFF. CDR3 in DNA: TGTGCCAGCAAACGCCTCCCGGTAGCGGGGAGCAATGAGCAGTTCTTC.

In this sample, this clonotype turned up a few times. The chain links TRBV24-1 to TRBJ2-5; D perhaps matches TRBD1 (6 bases). From germline, CDR1 is KGHDR and CDR2 SFDVKD. The CDR3 contains 15 residues. V was cut by 1 base and J by 0 bases, with 8 bases left in between. The CDR3 DNA follows: TGTGCCACCAGTGATTTACAGGGCTACCAAGAGACCCAGTACTTC. Translated, it gives CATSDLQGYQETQYF.

Many counts were recorded for this clonotype. This rearrangement joins TRBV7-2 to TRBJ2-1, with TRBD2 identical over 11 bases. The CDR3 has 15 amino acids. V dropped 8 bases and J dropped 6; count of bases not matched to a gene: 9. CDR1 SGHTA and CDR2 FQGNSA come from the germline V gene. CDR3 amino acids: CASERASGGFNEQFF. The CDR3 region has the DNA TGTGCCAGCGAGCGAGCTAGCGGGGGGTTCAATGAGCAGTTCTTC. Full variable domain (rest looked up from reference TRBV7-2 and TRBJ2-1): GAGVSQSPSNKVTEKGKDVELRCDPISGHTALYWYRQSLGQGLEFLIYFQGNSAPDKSGLPSDRFSAERTGGSVSTLTIQRTQQEDSAVYLCASERASGGFNEQFFGPGTRLTVL.

The chain links TRBV2 to TRBJ2-2; the match to TRBD2 covers 12 bases. The length of the CDR3 is 17 residues. Looked up from germline, CDR1 is SNHLY and CDR2 is FYNNEI. Germline trimming cut 6 bases from V and 3 bases from J; bases unmatched to any gene: 8. Here the CDR3 DNA reads TGTGCCAGCAGCAGGGGGACTAGCGGGTATCACACCGGGGAGCTGTTTTTT. It encodes CASSRGTSGYHTGELFF.

This clonotype was counted ten times or more. The rearrangement joins TRBV4-3 to TRBJ2-7; TRBD1 or TRBD2 may be the D gene (5 bases each). The CDR3 is 15 residues long. Germline CDR1 LGHNA, CDR2 YSLEER. With 1 base removed from V and 7 bases from J, the gap between germline ends came to 17 bases. The CDR3 DNA reads TGCGCCAGCAGCCAAGGGAACCCGGGGCAAGGGGAGCAGTACTTC. Protein: CASSQGNPGQGEQYF.

This clonotype has just a few counts. J is TRBJ2-7 and V is TRBV7-9, with D maybe TRBD1 (6 bases). Deletions cut 2 bases from V and 2 bases from J, with 10 bases between. Germline CDR1 SEHNR, CDR2 FQNEAQ (reference sequence). The CDR3 extends over 14 amino acids. As DNA, the CDR3 is TGTGCCAGCAGCTTATACGGGGACACCTACGAGCAGTACTTC. Its protein is CASSLYGDTYEQYF. Full variable domain (missing parts from reference TRBV7-9 and TRBJ2-7): DTGVSQNPRHKITKRGQNVTFRCDPISEHNRLYWYRQTLGQGPEFLTYFQNEAQLEKSRLLSDRFSAERPKGSFSTLEIQRTEQGDSAMYLCASSLYGDTYEQYFGPGTRLTVT.

This clonotype came up many times. This chain joins TRBV6-2 or TRBV6-3 and TRBJ1-2, with a weak D call TRBD1 (6 bases). This CDR3 comprises 14 residues. The V gene lost 5 bases and the J gene lost 3 bases, with 13 bases spanning the gap. Germline V lookup: CDR1 MNHEY, CDR2 SVGEGT. CDR3: CASSTPDRYYGYTF. CDR3 nucleotides: TGTGCCAGCAGTACCCCGGACAGATACTATGGCTACACCTTC.

This clonotype was seen only a few times. This sequence joins TRBV9 and TRBJ2-2, with unresolved D. V shed 1 base and J shed 6 bases, with 10 bases lying between them. The CDR3 runs to 14 residues. CDR1 is SGDLS and CDR2 is YYNGEE in the germline V gene. The CDR3 nucleotides are TGTGCCAGCAGCGTATCCCCGTCTCCCGGGGAGCTGTTTTTT. Encoded protein: CASSVSPSPGELFF. The complete variable domain, with remaining parts taken from reference TRBV9 and TRBJ2-2, reads DSGVTQTPKHLITATGQRVTLRCSPRSGDLSVYWYQQSLDQGLQFLIQYYNGEERAKGNILERFSAQQFPDLHSELNLSSLELGDSALYFCASSVSPSPGELFFGEGSRLTVL.

There are many counts of this clonotype. V is TRBV4-2 and J is TRBJ1-5; TRBD1 agrees at 9 bases. The length of the CDR3 is 16 residues. Germline loops: CDR1 LGHNA, CDR2 YNFKEQ. V gave up 2 bases and J gave up 3 bases; unmatched junction bases: 5. The CDR3 sequence: CASSQSDRGYNQPQHF. CDR3 DNA sequence: TGTGCCAGCAGCCAATCGGACAGGGGCTACAATCAGCCCCAGCATTTT.

There are many counts of this clonotype. This chain uses TRBV9 with TRBJ1-5; D is uncertain. Germline CDR1 SGDLS, CDR2 YYNGEE. V lost 1 base and J lost 1, with 3 bases in between. The length of the CDR3 is 13 residues. CDR3 coding DNA: TGTGCCAGCAGCGTACAGAGCAATCAGCCCCAGCATTTT. The encoded protein is CASSVQSNQPQHF.

The genes are TRBV2 and TRBJ2-7; D is unclear. This CDR3 is 12 amino acids long. Trimming removed 5 bases at V and 3 bases at J, with 8 bases between. Germline V gene data show CDR1 as SNHLY and CDR2 as FYNNEI. Here the CDR3 reads CASSYLSYEQYF. CDR3 in DNA: TGTGCCAGCAGTTATCTCAGCTACGAGCAGTACTTC.

This clonotype showed up many times. This chain links TRBV10-2 with TRBJ1-1, with D perhaps TRBD1 (5 bases). This CDR3 comprises 15 residues. Germline V gene data show CDR1 as WSHSY and CDR2 as SAAADI. With 2 bases removed from V and 4 bases from J, the gap between germline ends came to 14 bases. Here the CDR3 reads CASSEPYGTFTEAFF. The CDR3 DNA reads as TGCGCCAGCAGTGAGCCCTACGGGACCTTCACTGAAGCTTTCTTT.

The chain has TRBV6-2 or TRBV6-3 and TRBJ2-2, with a weak D call TRBD1 (6 bases). The length of the CDR3 is 17 residues. Trimming removed 1 base at V and 1 base at J, with 13 bases between. The germline V gene has CDR1 MNHEY and CDR2 SVGEGT. In DNA, the CDR3 is TGTGCCAGCAGTTACTTACCGGGACACCTGAACACCGGGGAGCTGTTTTTT. Encoded protein: CASSYLPGHLNTGELFF.

This clonotype was counted ten times or more. V is TRBV5-6 and J is TRBJ2-6, with 8 bases lining up with TRBD1. J lost 4 bases, V lost 4 bases, and 13 bases had no gene match. Germline CDR1 reads SGHDT; CDR2 reads YYEEEE. The CDR3 spans 18 residues. CDR3 sequence: CASSARQGATYGANVLTF. The DNA of the CDR3 is TGTGCCAGCAGCGCACGCCAGGGGGCTACGTACGGGGCCAACGTCCTGACTTTC.

This clonotype was seen at least ten times. V and J are TRBV28 and TRBJ2-1; 9 bases map to TRBD2. CDR1 and CDR2 from the germline V gene are MDHEN and SYDVKM. With 4 bases clipped from V and 6 bases from J, the junction kept 16 bases outside the gene matches. The CDR3 has 18 amino acids. CDR3 loop: CASSYLIRGSGGFNEQFF. The CDR3 DNA is TGTGCCAGCAGTTACCTAATCCGGGGGAGCGGGGGGTTCAATGAGCAGTTCTTC. Supplemented by reference TRBV28 and TRBJ2-1, the full variable domain reads DVKVTQSSRYLVKRTGEKVFLECVQDMDHENMFWYRQDPGLGLRLIYFSYDVKMKEKGDIPEGYSVSREKKERFSLILESASTNQTSMYLCASSYLIRGSGGFNEQFFGPGTRLTVL.

This clonotype was recorded at least ten times. V usage is TRBV28 and J usage is TRBJ1-4; tentative D call: TRBD1 (6 bases). The CDR3 is made up of 17 amino acids. Germline-derived CDR1 and CDR2 are MDHEN and SYDVKM. V lost 1 base, J lost 8 bases, and 20 bases lay in between. For the CDR3, the DNA is TGTGCCAGCAGTTTATCGGGGGCTCTCGCAAGAAACGAAAAACTGTTTTTT. This sequence encodes CASSLSGALARNEKLFF.